These T cell receptor beta chains were read from a single sample in a study of OX40 agonist ivuxolimab in advanced cancers. Here immunoSEQ multiplex PCR was the method, and the copy in TCRdb shows in-frame clones only, minus some. The sample includes 40,000 to 55,000 clones, around 90% of them seen just once. Here the sequenced sample was CD4+ or CD8+ T cells sorted from blood, taken in a trial of the OX40 agonist ivuxolimab. The source is an adult with an advanced solid tumor such as melanoma, head and neck, liver or kidney cancer. CDR3s include the opening cysteine and the closing phenylalanine or tryptophan. The size field is filled for only some rows; it gives once, few, many or a size class.

V gene,clone size,J gene,CDR3 protein
TRBV2,once,TRBJ2-3,CASSESGTQYF
TRBV7-3,-,TRBJ1-3,CASSVRKGASGGNTIYF
TRBV6-5,few,TRBJ1-2,CASSVQGLRGYTF
TRBV30,-,TRBJ2-2,CASDPSGTGELFF
TRBV6-1,-,TRBJ2-7,CASSEVGQADEQYF
TRBV6-5,-,TRBJ2-5,CASSHQETQYF
TRBV25-1,-,TRBJ2-5,CASSLRSRDRETQYF
TRBV7-2,-,TRBJ1-5,CASSLRSGSSNQPQHF
TRBV7-9,-,TRBJ2-5,CASSFNSQETQYF
TRBV18,-,TRBJ1-1,CASSPRVLRTGGTEAFF
TRBV28,-,TRBJ2-4,CASTGGGENIQYF
TRBV7-9,-,TRBJ2-7,CASSASSYEQYF